Below are 6 T cell receptor beta chains sequenced from a single sample in a study of long-term antiretroviral therapy in people with HIV. Researchers report immunoSEQ v3.0 was run at survey level. Using immunoSEQ multiplex PCR, the repertoire was profiled, and TCRdb retains in-frame clones only, with some absent. The table shows tens of thousands of clones, with 90% to 95% occurring only once. Sequencing used unsorted PBMCs, obtained around 7.4 years after starting antiretroviral therapy. The origin of the receptors is a middle-aged man with HIV.

The CDR3 DNA is TGTGCCAGCAGTGGGATAGATACGCAGTATTTT. This translates into CASSGIDTQYF. The chain carries TRBV25-1 and TRBJ2-3; no reliable D call. Germline values: CDR1 MGHDK, CDR2 SYGVNS. The CDR3 is 11 residues long. The V end was cut by 4 bases, the J end by 5 bases, with 4 bases between.

This chain uses TRBV10-1 with TRBJ1-2, with 8 positions matching TRBD1. V gave up 6 bases and J gave up 13 bases; unmatched junction bases: 10. The CDR3 is made up of 12 amino acids. The V gene's germline CDR1 is WNHNN and CDR2 SYGVQD (reference sequence). CDR3 DNA sequence: TGCGCCAGCAGCGCTGACAGGGGAAGGATCACCTTC. Protein product: CASSADRGRITF.

The chain is built from TRBV6-1 and TRBJ1-1; perhaps TRBD1 as D (5 bases). This CDR3 is 16 amino acids long. Germline CDR1 is MNHNS and CDR2 is SASEGT. Between the trimmed V and J ends, which lost 2 bases and 1 base, there was a span of 14 bases. CDR3 nucleotides: TGTGCCAGCAGTGAACCCCTTTGGGGGACGAACACTGAAGCTTTCTTT. Amino acids: CASSEPLWGTNTEAFF.

V usage is TRBV14 and J usage is TRBJ1-1, with D perhaps TRBD1 (6 bases). Germline values: CDR1 SGHDN, CDR2 FVKESK. The CDR3 has 17 residues. V was clipped by 2 bases and J by 0 bases, with 16 bases between them. The CDR3 loop is CASSQRIDRTMNTEAFF. In DNA, the CDR3 is TGTGCCAGCAGCCAAAGGATTGACAGGACTATGAACACTGAAGCTTTCTTT. Using reference TRBV14 and TRBJ1-1 for the parts outside the CDR3, the full variable domain is EAGVTQFPSHSVIEKGQTVTLRCDPISGHDNLYWYRRVMGKEIKFLLHFVKESKQDESGMPNNRFLAERTGGTYSTLKVQPAELEDSGVYFCASSQRIDRTMNTEAFFGQGTRLTVV.

This chain connects TRBV2 to TRBJ2-2; maybe TRBD2 (6 bases). This CDR3 region has 15 residues. Trimming shortened V by 2 bases and J by 5 bases, and 12 bases separated the two germline ends. The germline CDR1 and CDR2 sequences are SNHLY and FYNNEI. CDR3 in amino acids: CASSESGLRTGELFF. CDR3 sequence (DNA): TGTGCCAGCAGTGAAAGCGGACTAAGGACCGGGGAGCTGTTTTTT.

V is TRBV15 and J is TRBJ2-6; no clear D gene. The CDR3 extends over 19 amino acids. Germline values: CDR1 LNHNV, CDR2 YYDKDF (reference sequence). Trimming removed 3 bases at V and 0 bases at J, with 18 bases between. CDR3 loop: CATSSPRTATYSGANVLTF. The DNA of the CDR3 is TGTGCCACCAGCAGCCCTAGGACGGCTACTTACTCTGGGGCCAACGTCCTGACTTTC. The full variable domain, rest sourced from reference TRBV15 and TRBJ2-6, is DAMVIQNPRYQVTQFGKPVTLSCSQTLNHNVMYWYQQKSSQAPKLLFHYYDKDFNNEADTPDNFQSRRPNTSFCFLDIRSPGLGDTAMYLCATSSPRTATYSGANVLTFGAGSRLTVL.